A selection of T cell receptor beta chains follows, all from one sample in a study of blood T cells in healthy people across ages. TCRdb called the 5' RACE reads again in MiXCR, with one record for every CDR3 protein. The table records 1.5 million to 2 million distinct CDR3 sequences, around 48% of them present only once. The sequenced sample was blood. These receptors all come from a woman aged 40 to 50 in good health. The CDR3 runs from the conserved cysteine through the conserved F or W. The D gene is left open where the match is weak. Rows may omit the clone size; those that give it use once, few, many or a size class.

j_call,d_call,cdr3_length,clone_size,v_call,cdr3_aa,cdr3_nt
TRBJ1-6,NA,16,NA,TRBV5-6,CASSPSGTVNNSPLHF,TGTGCCAGTAGCCCTAGCGGGACGGTGAATAATTCACCCCTCCACTTT
TRBJ1-4,NA,18,NA,TRBV4-2,CASSQARGGAATNEKLFF,TGTGCCAGCAGCCAAGCCCGGGGGGGCGCAGCAACTAATGAAAAACTGTTTTTT
TRBJ2-5,NA,11,NA,TRBV9,CASSVAIEQYF,TGTGCCAGCAGCGTAGCAATTGAGCAGTACTTC
TRBJ1-1,NA,14,NA,TRBV12-3/TRBV12-4,CASSAGAQAAEAFF,TGTGCCAGCAGCGCAGGGGCGCAAGCTGCTGAAGCTTTCTTT
TRBJ2-7,TRBD2,16,once,TRBV7-9,CASSARAGTSVYEQYF,TGTGCCAGCAGCGCACGGGCGGGGACTAGTGTTTACGAGCAGTACTTC
TRBJ2-5,TRBD2,16,NA,TRBV10-2,CASSDPGTSGVETQYF,TGCGCCAGCAGTGACCCCGGAACTAGCGGGGTAGAGACCCAGTACTTC
TRBJ2-4,NA,14,NA,TRBV20-1,CSATVDRAKNIQYF,TGCAGTGCCACAGTAGATAGGGCCAAAAACATTCAGTACTTC
TRBJ2-1,TRBD2,14,NA,TRBV2,CASRSTSPYNEQFF,TGTGCCAGCAGGTCGACTAGCCCGTACAATGAGCAGTTCTTC
TRBJ1-4,NA,16,NA,TRBV3-1,CASSQRPLGANEKLFF,TGTGCCAGCAGCCAACGCCCTCTTGGGGCTAATGAAAAACTGTTTTTT
TRBJ2-7,NA,14,NA,TRBV7-2,CAGSPGHSSYEQYF,TGTGCCGGCAGTCCTGGACATTCCAGCTACGAGCAGTACTTC
TRBJ2-1,NA,15,NA,TRBV6-2/TRBV6-3,CASSRGNGGINEQFF,TGTGCCAGCAGTCGGGGGAACGGGGGTATCAATGAGCAGTTCTTC
TRBJ1-2,NA,14,few,TRBV7-8,CASSPWAGHYGYTF,TGTGCCAGCAGCCCCTGGGCAGGGCACTATGGCTACACCTTC
TRBJ2-5,NA,14,once,TRBV2,CASPGGGFQETQYF,TGTGCCAGCCCGGGCGGGGGCTTCCAAGAGACCCAGTACTTC
TRBJ2-4,TRBD2,17,NA,TRBV7-2,CASSLETGLAGVDIQYF,TGTGCCAGCAGCTTAGAAACTGGACTAGCGGGGGTTGACATTCAGTACTTC
TRBJ2-4,NA,13,few,TRBV6-2/TRBV6-3,CASTETRRNIQYF,TGTGCCAGCACCGAGACTAGAAGAAACATTCAGTACTTC
TRBJ1-5,TRBD1,15,once,TRBV5-1,CASSPGAGGDQPQHF,TGCGCCAGCAGCCCCGGAGCAGGGGGAGACCAGCCCCAGCATTTT
TRBJ2-6,NA,16,few,TRBV11-1,CASSLVGASGANVLTF,TGTGCCAGCAGCTTAGTAGGAGCAAGTGGGGCCAACGTCCTGACTTTC
TRBJ2-1,NA,14,NA,TRBV7-3,CASSSRRGHNEQFF,TGTGCCAGCAGCTCACGGCGGGGCCACAATGAGCAGTTCTTC
TRBJ2-5,NA,13,few,TRBV12-3/TRBV12-4,CASSSRPQETQYF,TGTGCCAGCAGTTCACGGCCCCAAGAGACCCAGTACTTC
TRBJ2-5,NA,16,NA,TRBV18,CASLPLGTSFEGTQYF,TGTGCCAGCTTACCACTCGGGACAAGTTTTGAGGGGACCCAGTACTTC